The sequence of this T cell receptor beta chain was determined in a study of CD8+ T cells in alopecia areata. Study-wide background: Severity of treated patients was scored by affected scalp percentage.

Germline V gene data show CDR1 as MNHEY and CDR2 as SMNVEV (reference sequence). The CDR3 runs 15 residues. The V and J ends lost 7 bases and 2 bases respectively, with 14 bases between them. As to treatment: oral pan-JAK inhibitor, 5-10 mg twice daily. RNA was extracted and reverse transcribed into cDNA as the sequencing template. Sequencing used immunoSEQ multiplex PCR; TCRdb keeps in-frame clones, though not all of them. The sample lists under 250,000 clones, about 50% occurring once. Study-level points and caveats: Relative to normal scalp, lesional scalp, especially alopecia totalis/universalis, showed higher clonality.

Note on this clone: Its antigen remains unknown.

This material consisted of CD4+ T cells sorted from blood, taken at week 4, from a patient treated with tofacitinib. The clonotype comes from a human donor with alopecia areata. This chain links TRBV27 with TRBJ2-2, with no clear D. CDR3 bases: TGTGCCAGCAATCTACACGAATTCAACACCGGGGAGCTGTTTTTT. Translation gives CASNLHEFNTGELFF.